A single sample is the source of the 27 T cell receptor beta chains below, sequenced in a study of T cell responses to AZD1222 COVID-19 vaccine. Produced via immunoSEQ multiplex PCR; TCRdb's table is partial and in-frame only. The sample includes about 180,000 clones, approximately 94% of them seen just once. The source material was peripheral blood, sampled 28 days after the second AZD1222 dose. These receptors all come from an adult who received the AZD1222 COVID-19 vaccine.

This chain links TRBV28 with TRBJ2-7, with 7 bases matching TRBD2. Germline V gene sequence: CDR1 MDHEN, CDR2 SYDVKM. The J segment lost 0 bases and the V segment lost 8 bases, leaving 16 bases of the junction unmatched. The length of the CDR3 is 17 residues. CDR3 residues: CASGRLASAYVSYEQYF. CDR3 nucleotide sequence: TGTGCCAGCGGGAGACTAGCCTCCGCTTATGTCTCCTACGAGCAGTACTTC.

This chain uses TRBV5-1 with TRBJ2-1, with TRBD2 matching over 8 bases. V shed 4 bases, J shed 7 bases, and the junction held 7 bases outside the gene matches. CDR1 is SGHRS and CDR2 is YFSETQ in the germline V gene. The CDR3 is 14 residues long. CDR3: CASSRSGTANEQFF. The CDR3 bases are TGCGCCAGCAGCCGTAGCGGGACCGCGAATGAGCAGTTCTTC.

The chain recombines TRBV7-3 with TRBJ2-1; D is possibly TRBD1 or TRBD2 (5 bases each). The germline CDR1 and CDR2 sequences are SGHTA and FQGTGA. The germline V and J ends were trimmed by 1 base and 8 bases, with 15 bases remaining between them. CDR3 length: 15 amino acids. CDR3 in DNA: TGTGCCAGCAGCTTAATGGCAGGGAGTAGCGATGAGCAGTTCTTC. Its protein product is CASSLMAGSSDEQFF.

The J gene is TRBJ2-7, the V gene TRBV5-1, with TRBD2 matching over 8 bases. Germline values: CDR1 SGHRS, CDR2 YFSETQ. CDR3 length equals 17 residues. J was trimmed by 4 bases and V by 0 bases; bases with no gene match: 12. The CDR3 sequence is CASSLDYAGGPGYEQYF. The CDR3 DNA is TGCGCCAGCAGCTTGGACTATGCGGGGGGACCGGGGTACGAGCAGTACTTC.

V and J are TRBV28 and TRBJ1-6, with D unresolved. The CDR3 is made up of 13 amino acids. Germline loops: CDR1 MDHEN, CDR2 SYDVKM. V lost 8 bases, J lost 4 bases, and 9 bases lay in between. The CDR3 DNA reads TGTGCCAGCGCGAACCCATATAATTCACCCCTCCACTTT. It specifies CASANPYNSPLHF.

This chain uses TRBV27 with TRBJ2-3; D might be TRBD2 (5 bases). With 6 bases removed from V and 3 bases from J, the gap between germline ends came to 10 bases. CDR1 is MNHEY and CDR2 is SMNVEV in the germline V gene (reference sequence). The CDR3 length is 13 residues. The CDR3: CASRGLATDTQYF. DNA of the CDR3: TGTGCCAGCAGGGGTCTAGCAACAGATACGCAGTATTTT.

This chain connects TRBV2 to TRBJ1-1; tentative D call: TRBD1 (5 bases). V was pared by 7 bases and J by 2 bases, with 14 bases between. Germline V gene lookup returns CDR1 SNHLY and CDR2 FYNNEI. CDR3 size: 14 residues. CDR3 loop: CASTVKRGNTEAFF. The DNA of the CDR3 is TGTGCCAGCACCGTCAAGAGGGGCAACACTGAAGCTTTCTTT.

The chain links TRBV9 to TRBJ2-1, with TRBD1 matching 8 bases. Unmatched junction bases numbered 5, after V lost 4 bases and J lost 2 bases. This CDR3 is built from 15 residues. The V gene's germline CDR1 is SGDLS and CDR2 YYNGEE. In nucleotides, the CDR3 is TGTGCCAGCAGCACGGGACAGGCAACCTACAATGAGCAGTTCTTC. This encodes CASSTGQATYNEQFF. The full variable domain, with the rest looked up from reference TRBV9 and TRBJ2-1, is DSGVTQTPKHLITATGQRVTLRCSPRSGDLSVYWYQQSLDQGLQFLIQYYNGEERAKGNILERFSAQQFPDLHSELNLSSLELGDSALYFCASSTGQATYNEQFFGPGTRLTVL.

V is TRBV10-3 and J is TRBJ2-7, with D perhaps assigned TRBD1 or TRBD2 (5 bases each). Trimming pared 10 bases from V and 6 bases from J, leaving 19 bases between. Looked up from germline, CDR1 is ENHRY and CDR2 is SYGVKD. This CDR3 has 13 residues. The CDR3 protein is CATSGHDLGEQYF. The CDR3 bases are TGTGCCACCTCGGGGCACGACTTAGGCGAGCAGTACTTC.

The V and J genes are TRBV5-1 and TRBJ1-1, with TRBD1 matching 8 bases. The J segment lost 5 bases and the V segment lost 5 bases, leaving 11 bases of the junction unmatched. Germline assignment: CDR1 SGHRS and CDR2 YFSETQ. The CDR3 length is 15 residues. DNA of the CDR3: TGCGCCAGCAGTGACAGGGGTTTTTACCCTACTGAAGCTTTCTTT. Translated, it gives CASSDRGFYPTEAFF.

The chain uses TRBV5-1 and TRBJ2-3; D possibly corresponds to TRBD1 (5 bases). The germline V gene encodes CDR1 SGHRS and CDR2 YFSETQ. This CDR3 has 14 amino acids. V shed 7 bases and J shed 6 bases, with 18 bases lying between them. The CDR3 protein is CASGAPESRDTQYF. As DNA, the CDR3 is TGCGCCAGCGGGGCACCGGAGAGTCGTGATACGCAGTATTTT.

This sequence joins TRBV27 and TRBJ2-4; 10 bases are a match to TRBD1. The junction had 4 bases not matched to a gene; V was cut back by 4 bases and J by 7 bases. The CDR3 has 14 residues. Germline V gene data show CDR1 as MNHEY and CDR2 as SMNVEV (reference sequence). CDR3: CASSWDRGLNIQYF. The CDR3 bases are TGTGCCAGCAGTTGGGACAGGGGCCTGAACATTCAGTACTTC.

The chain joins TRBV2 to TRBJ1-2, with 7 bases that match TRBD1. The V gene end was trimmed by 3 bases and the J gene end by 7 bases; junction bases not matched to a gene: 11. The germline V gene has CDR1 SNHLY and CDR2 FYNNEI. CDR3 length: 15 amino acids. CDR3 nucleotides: TGTGCCAGCAGTGAGAACACGGGACAGATCAGTGGCTACACCTTC. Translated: CASSENTGQISGYTF.

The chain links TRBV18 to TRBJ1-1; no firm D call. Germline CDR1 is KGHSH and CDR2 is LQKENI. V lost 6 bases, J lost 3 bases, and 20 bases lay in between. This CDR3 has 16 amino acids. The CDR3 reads CASSFRATSSDTEAFF. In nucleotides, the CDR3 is TGTGCCAGCTCGTTTCGGGCAACCTCCTCAGACACTGAAGCTTTCTTT. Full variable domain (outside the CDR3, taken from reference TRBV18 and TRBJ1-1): NAGVMQNPRHLVRRRGQEARLRCSPMKGHSHVYWYRQLPEEGLKFMVYLQKENIIDESGMPKERFSAEFPKEGPSILRIQQVVRGDSAAYFCASSFRATSSDTEAFFGQGTRLTVV.

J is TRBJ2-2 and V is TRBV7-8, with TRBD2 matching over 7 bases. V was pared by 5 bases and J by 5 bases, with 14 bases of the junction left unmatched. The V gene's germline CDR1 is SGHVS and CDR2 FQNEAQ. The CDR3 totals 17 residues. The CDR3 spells CASSPGLLGRETGELFF. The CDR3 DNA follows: TGTGCCAGCAGCCCGGGTCTGTTAGGGCGGGAGACCGGGGAGCTGTTTTTT.

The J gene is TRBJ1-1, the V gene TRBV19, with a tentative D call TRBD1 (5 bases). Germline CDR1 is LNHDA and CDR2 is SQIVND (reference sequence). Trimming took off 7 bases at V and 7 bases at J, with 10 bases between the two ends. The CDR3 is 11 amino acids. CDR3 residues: CASNGGSEAFF. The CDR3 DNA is TGTGCCAGTAATGGGGGGAGTGAAGCTTTCTTT.

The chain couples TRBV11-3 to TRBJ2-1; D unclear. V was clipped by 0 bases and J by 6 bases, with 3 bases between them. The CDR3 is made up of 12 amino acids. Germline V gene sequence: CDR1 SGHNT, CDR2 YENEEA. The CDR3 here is CASSLDINEQFF. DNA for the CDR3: TGTGCCAGCAGCTTAGATATCAATGAGCAGTTCTTC.

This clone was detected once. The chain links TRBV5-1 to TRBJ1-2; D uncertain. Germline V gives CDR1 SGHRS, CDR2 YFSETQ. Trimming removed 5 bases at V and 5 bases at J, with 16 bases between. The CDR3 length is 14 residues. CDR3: CASSSSPKLYGYTF. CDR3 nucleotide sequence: TGCGCCAGCAGTTCCTCCCCGAAGTTGTATGGCTACACCTTC.

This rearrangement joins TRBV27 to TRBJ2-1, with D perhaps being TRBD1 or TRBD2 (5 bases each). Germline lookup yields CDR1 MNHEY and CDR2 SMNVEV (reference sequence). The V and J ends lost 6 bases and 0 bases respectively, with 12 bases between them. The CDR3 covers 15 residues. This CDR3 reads CASREKGSSYNEQFF. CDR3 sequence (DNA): TGTGCCAGCAGAGAGAAGGGGAGCTCCTACAATGAGCAGTTCTTC.

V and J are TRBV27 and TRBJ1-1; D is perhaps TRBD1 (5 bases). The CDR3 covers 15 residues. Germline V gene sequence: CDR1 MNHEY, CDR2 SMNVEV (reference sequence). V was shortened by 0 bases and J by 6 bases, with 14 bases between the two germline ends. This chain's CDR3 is CASSLSGSGRAEAFF. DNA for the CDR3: TGTGCCAGCAGTTTATCGGGTAGTGGCAGGGCTGAAGCTTTCTTT.

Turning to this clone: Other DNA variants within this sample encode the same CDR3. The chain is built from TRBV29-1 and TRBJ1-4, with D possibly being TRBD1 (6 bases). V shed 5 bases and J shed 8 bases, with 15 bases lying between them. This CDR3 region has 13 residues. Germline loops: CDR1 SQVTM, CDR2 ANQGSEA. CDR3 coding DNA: TGCAGCGTTTCACAGGGCGGTGGAGAAAAACTGTTTTTT. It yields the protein CSVSQGGGEKLFF.

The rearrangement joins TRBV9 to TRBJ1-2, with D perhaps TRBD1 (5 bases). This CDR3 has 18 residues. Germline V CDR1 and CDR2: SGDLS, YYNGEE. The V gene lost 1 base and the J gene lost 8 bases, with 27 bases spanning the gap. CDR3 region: CASSVSGPGGNHLEGYTF. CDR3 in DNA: TGTGCCAGCAGCGTATCGGGGCCGGGTGGCAACCATTTGGAGGGCTACACCTTC.

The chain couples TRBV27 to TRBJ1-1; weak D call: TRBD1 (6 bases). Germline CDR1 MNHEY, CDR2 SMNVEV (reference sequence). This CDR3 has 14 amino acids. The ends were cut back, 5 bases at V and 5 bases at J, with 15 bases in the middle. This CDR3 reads CASSETTGTTEAFF. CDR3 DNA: TGTGCCAGCAGTGAGACCACAGGGACGACTGAAGCTTTCTTT.

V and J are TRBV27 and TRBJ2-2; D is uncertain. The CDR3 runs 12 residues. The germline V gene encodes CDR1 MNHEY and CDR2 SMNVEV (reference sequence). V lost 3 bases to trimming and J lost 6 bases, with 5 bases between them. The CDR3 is CASSFGAGELFF. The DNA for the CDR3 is TGTGCCAGCAGTTTCGGTGCCGGGGAGCTGTTTTTT.

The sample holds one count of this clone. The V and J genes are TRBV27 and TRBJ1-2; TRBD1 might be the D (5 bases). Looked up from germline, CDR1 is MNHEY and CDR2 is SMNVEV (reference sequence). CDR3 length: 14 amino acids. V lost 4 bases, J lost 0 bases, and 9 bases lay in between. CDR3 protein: CASSSDRANYGYTF. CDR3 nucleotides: TGTGCCAGCAGTTCCGACAGAGCTAACTATGGCTACACCTTC.

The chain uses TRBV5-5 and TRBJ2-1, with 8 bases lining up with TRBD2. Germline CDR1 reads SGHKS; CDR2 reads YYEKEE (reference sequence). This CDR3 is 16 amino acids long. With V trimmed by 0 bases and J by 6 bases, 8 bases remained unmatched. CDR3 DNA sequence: TGTGCCAGCAGCTTGGTACGGGGGGGAGACCTCAATGAGCAGTTCTTC. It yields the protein CASSLVRGGDLNEQFF.

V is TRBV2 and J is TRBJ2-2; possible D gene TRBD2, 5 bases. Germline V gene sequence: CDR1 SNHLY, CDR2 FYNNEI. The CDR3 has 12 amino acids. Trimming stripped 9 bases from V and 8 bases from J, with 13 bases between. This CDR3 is CASTSLGGELFF. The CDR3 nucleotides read TGTGCCAGTACCTCACTAGGTGGGGAGCTGTTTTTT.